Listed here is a single T cell receptor beta chain. In this sample, this clone turned up a few times. Its antigen is not yet known. No base quality information exists; no much larger clone differs at one position. The germline V gene (reference sequence) sets CDR1 to WNHNN and CDR2 to SYGVQD. Counted from cysteine to phenylalanine, this CDR3 has 14 amino acids. Only the CDR3 part of the read is kept: 42 bases, read in frame from the first base. The trim is 6 bases for V and 5 bases for J, with a gap of 14 bases between the germline ends. The sample is drawn from a study of blood T cell repertoires in COVID-19 (dated by TCRdb to the early 2020s). Context from the whole study: Samples covering the acute and convalescent phases of COVID-19 were provided by collaborators in the United States, Italy and Spain. The dataset comprised deeply sampled blood TCRbeta repertoires from subjects exposed to, actively infected with, or recovered from COVID-19. Where available, HLA class I and class II types were taken from metadata supplied by the sample provider and were not determined by assay-based typing. The samples were drawn from two sources: the first 160 participants of the ongoing ImmuneRACE study, and 1,000 to 1,500 subjects contributed by 6 global collaborators. A freely available public database, intended as a resource for researchers studying the immune response to SARS-CoV-2, is where the repertoires were released. The material from the prospective study consisted of cDNA or gDNA derived from T cells, B-cell-depleted T cells, or PBMCs. A de-identified subject ID, COVID-19 status, age in years and sex were almost always included in the sample metadata. General study outcomes and caveats: The amount of clinical and demographic metadata varied by source and participant and was provided uncurated.

TCRbeta CDR3 regions were amplified from genomic DNA using the immunoSEQ Assay, a bias-controlled multiplex PCR. As for the authors' bioinformatics: Within the assay, amplification of reference gene primers was used to estimate how many nucleated cells each sample contained. To quantify the absolute abundance of each unique TCRbeta CDR3 rearrangement, sequence reads were collapsed and filtered. For each sample, productive Simpson clonality was calculated as the square root of Simpson's diversity index across productive rearrangements. Here the immuneACCESS table is served through TCRdb, limited to in-frame sequences with V and J called. Missing clones are a known gap in these copies; in checked studies unresolved V genes cover under half, and the rest lacks a known reason. For V, J and clone size, that table is used; D and trimming come from the DNA. This sample gives 400,000 or so clones in total; approximately 89% of them show up just once. The ten most abundant clones make up around 1.5% of the sample.

At one collaborating source in Seattle, patients were enrolled during active infection and were followed longitudinally through the course of disease. Whole blood was collected in K2EDTA tubes by collaborating institutions according to the institutions' own protocols. Collaborator samples were shipped for TCRbeta analysis as frozen whole blood, isolated PBMCs, or DNA extracted from either sample type. Material for sequencing was peripheral blood. The source is a woman aged 40 to 50 with COVID-19, enrolled during active disease. The rearranged chain carries TRBV10-1 and TRBJ1-3, with a tentative D gene TRBD1 over 6 matching bases. The CDR3 protein: CASRKPGDRNTIYF. The sequence in DNA is TGCGCCAGCAGGAAACCAGGGGACCGAAACACCATATATTTT.